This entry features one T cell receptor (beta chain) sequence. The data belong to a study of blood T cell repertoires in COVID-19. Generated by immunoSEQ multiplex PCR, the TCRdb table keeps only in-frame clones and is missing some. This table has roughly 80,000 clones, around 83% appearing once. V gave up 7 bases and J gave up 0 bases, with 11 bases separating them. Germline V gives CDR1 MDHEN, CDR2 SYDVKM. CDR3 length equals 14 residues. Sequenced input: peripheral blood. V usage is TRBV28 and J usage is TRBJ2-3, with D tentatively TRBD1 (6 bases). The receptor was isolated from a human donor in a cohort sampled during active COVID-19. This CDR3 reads CASNLRGSTDTQYF. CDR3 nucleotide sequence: TGTGCCAGCAACCTGAGGGGGAGCACAGATACGCAGTATTTT.